Listed below are T cell receptor beta chains from one sample, sequenced in a study of tumor-infiltrating lymphocytes in localized non-small cell lung cancer. The assay was immunoSEQ multiplex PCR, and TCRdb's table has in-frame clones only and misses some. The data hold roughly 13,000 clones, with nearly 70% observed a single time. What was sequenced was uninvolved lung tissue not adjacent to the tumor. The receptors come from a human donor with non-small cell lung cancer. The CDR3 runs from the conserved cysteine through the conserved F or W. The D gene is left open where the match is weak. Not every row has a clone size; where given, it reads once, few, many or a size class.

V gene	J gene	clone size	D gene	CDR3 protein	CDR3 DNA
TRBV4-1	TRBJ2-5	NA	TRBD2	CASSQERGDEYQETQYF	TGCGCCAGCAGCCAAGAGCGGGGGGATGAGTACCAAGAGACCCAGTACTTC
TRBV6-6	TRBJ2-5	NA	TRBD2	CASSYVTSGYQETQYF	TGTGCCAGCAGTTATGTGACTAGCGGGTACCAAGAGACCCAGTACTTC
TRBV6-1	TRBJ1-1	large	NA	CASSEAVDDTEAFF	TGTGCCAGCAGTGAAGCGGTTGACGACACTGAAGCTTTCTTT
TRBV4-1	TRBJ1-5	NA	NA	CASSQDGGAGNQPQHF	TGCGCCAGCAGCCAAGATGGTGGGGCTGGCAATCAGCCCCAGCATTTT
TRBV25-1	TRBJ1-2	NA	TRBD1	CASRAGGQSYGYTF	TGTGCCAGCCGGGCGGGGGGACAGAGCTATGGCTACACCTTC
TRBV2	TRBJ2-7	NA	NA	CASRTPGTSSPGPTYEQYF	TGTGCCAGCAGGACCCCCGGGACATCATCTCCGGGGCCTACCTACGAGCAGTACTTC
TRBV7-3	TRBJ2-1	NA	NA	CASSFRLNNEQFF	TGTGCCAGCAGCTTTAGACTAAACAATGAGCAGTTCTTC
TRBV7-2	TRBJ2-5	NA	TRBD2	CASSSSLAGAVTQYF	TGTGCCAGCAGCTCGTCACTAGCGGGGGCTGTGACCCAGTACTTC
TRBV5-1	TRBJ1-6	NA	NA	CASSPEGPNNSPLHF	TGCGCCAGCAGCCCCGAGGGGCCGAATAATTCACCCCTCCACTTT
TRBV5-4	TRBJ1-3	NA	TRBD1	CASSQEWGQGLGNTIYF	TGCGCCAGCAGCCAAGAATGGGGACAGGGCTTAGGAAACACCATATATTTT
TRBV25-1	TRBJ1-2	NA	NA	CASSTGGGYTF	TGTGCCAGCAGCACCGGGGGTGGCTACACCTTC
TRBV19	TRBJ1-5	NA	TRBD1	CASSADRARGMDQPQHF	TGTGCCAGTAGTGCAGACAGGGCCCGAGGAATGGATCAGCCCCAGCATTTT
TRBV6-5	TRBJ2-5	NA	TRBD1	CASSRDSATETQYF	TGTGCCAGCAGTCGGGACAGCGCGACAGAGACCCAGTACTTC
TRBV6-5	TRBJ2-5	NA	NA	CASSYSIIQVQETQYF	TGTGCCAGCAGTTACTCGATAATTCAGGTGCAAGAGACCCAGTACTTC
TRBV6-5	TRBJ1-1	NA	NA	CASSYLSLRPTEAFF	TGTGCCAGCAGTTACCTGTCCCTAAGGCCCACTGAAGCTTTCTTT
TRBV5-1	TRBJ2-5	NA	NA	CASSLVFGERETQYF	TGCGCCAGCAGCTTGGTGTTTGGGGAGAGAGAGACCCAGTACTTC
TRBV6-5	TRBJ1-2	NA	NA	CASSRTDYDGYTF	TGTGCCAGCAGTCGGACGGATTACGATGGCTACACCTTC
TRBV25-1	TRBJ1-1	few	NA	CATRANTEAFF	TGTGCCACCCGGGCCAACACTGAAGCTTTCTTT
TRBV6-1	TRBJ1-2	few	NA	CASSFTGDYGYTF	TGTGCCAGCAGCTTCACTGGGGACTATGGCTACACCTTC
TRBV11-2	TRBJ2-5	NA	NA	CASSLIGIAAQETQYF	TGTGCCAGCAGCTTAATTGGGATAGCGGCCCAAGAGACCCAGTACTTC
TRBV29-1	TRBJ2-5	NA	NA	CSVRLDGRETQYF	TGCAGCGTTCGGCTAGACGGGCGTGAGACCCAGTACTTC
TRBV10-3	TRBJ2-1	few	NA	CAISVANEQFF	TGTGCCATCAGTGTTGCAAATGAGCAGTTCTTC
TRBV7-3	TRBJ2-1	NA	NA	CASSPASASEYNEQFF	TGTGCCAGCAGCCCCGCCTCGGCTAGCGAGTACAATGAGCAGTTCTTC
TRBV2	TRBJ1-2	NA	TRBD1	CASSKGQGYGYTF	TGTGCCAGCAGTAAAGGACAGGGCTATGGCTACACCTTC
TRBV5-4	TRBJ2-1	NA	TRBD2	CASSLGLAGGSEQFF	TGTGCCAGCAGCTTGGGACTAGCGGGGGGGAGTGAGCAGTTCTTC
TRBV10-1	TRBJ2-7	NA	TRBD2	CASSVQREGPCEQYF	TGCGCCAGCAGTGTTCAGCGGGAGGGCCCCTGCGAGCAGTACTTC
TRBV28	TRBJ2-1	NA	NA	CASSDRERQYNEQFF	TGTGCCAGCAGTGATCGGGAGCGTCAATACAATGAGCAGTTCTTC
TRBV13	TRBJ2-3	NA	TRBD2	CASSHRGAGGTDTQYF	TGTGCCAGCAGCCACCGTGGGGCGGGGGGGACAGATACGCAGTATTTT
TRBV28	TRBJ2-7	NA	TRBD2	CASSFPRTGGEQYF	TGTGCCAGCAGTTTCCCTCGGACGGGGGGCGAGCAGTACTTC
TRBV29-1	TRBJ2-5	once	TRBD2	CSARTSGEETQYF	TGCAGCGCGCGGACTAGCGGGGAAGAGACCCAGTACTTC
TRBV5-1	TRBJ1-5	NA	NA	CASSLEGFSNQPQHF	TGCGCCAGCAGCTTGGAGGGGTTCTCCAATCAGCCCCAGCATTTT
TRBV5-1	TRBJ2-1	NA	NA	CASSSAGEKNNEQFF	TGCGCCAGCAGCTCCGCCGGAGAAAAGAACAATGAGCAGTTCTTC
TRBV5-6	TRBJ2-1	NA	TRBD2	CASSSGTRGLWTQFF	TGTGCCAGCAGCTCCGGGACTAGGGGACTATGGACGCAGTTCTTC
TRBV7-8	TRBJ2-7	NA	TRBD2	CASSFSGGAAGEQYF	TGTGCCAGCAGCTTTAGCGGGGGGGCTGCTGGCGAGCAGTACTTC
TRBV10-1	TRBJ1-4	NA	NA	CASSEPGGVTNEKLFF	TGCGCCAGCAGTGAACCGGGGGGAGTGACTAATGAAAAACTGTTTTTT
TRBV29-1	TRBJ1-1	NA	NA	CSGGPGTGNTEAFF	TGCAGCGGTGGTCCCGGGACGGGGAACACTGAAGCTTTCTTT
TRBV6-6	TRBJ1-5	NA	NA	CASRPVFGNQPQHF	TGTGCCAGCAGACCGGTTTTTGGCAATCAGCCCCAGCATTTT
TRBV7-9	TRBJ1-2	NA	TRBD1	CASSTGQEYTF	TGTGCCAGCAGCACTGGACAGGAGTACACCTTC
TRBV7-3	TRBJ2-7	NA	TRBD1	CASSLTGGAGEQYF	TGTGCCAGCAGCCTGACAGGGGGCGCGGGGGAGCAGTACTTC
TRBV14	TRBJ2-5	NA	NA	CASSQAGVGTQYF	TGTGCCAGCAGCCAAGCAGGGGTAGGGACCCAGTACTTC
TRBV11-2	TRBJ2-1	NA	TRBD2	CASSYLPSGGYSEQFF	TGTGCCAGCAGCTACTTGCCTAGCGGGGGTTACTCTGAGCAGTTCTTC
TRBV30	TRBJ2-6	NA	NA	CAWKESGANVLTF	TGTGCCTGGAAAGAGTCTGGGGCCAACGTCCTGACTTTC
TRBV5-8	TRBJ1-2	NA	NA	CAGRGFGRGYTF	TGTGCCGGGAGAGGGTTCGGACGGGGCTACACCTTC
TRBV21-1	TRBJ1-3	NA	NA	CASSSYLSSGNTIYF	TGTGCCAGCAGCAGTTACTTAAGCTCTGGAAACACCATATATTTT
TRBV27	TRBJ1-5	NA	NA	CASSSLGFGAGGNNQPQHF	TGTGCCAGCAGTTCCCTCGGTTTTGGGGCGGGCGGGAACAATCAGCCCCAGCATTTT
TRBV5-1	TRBJ2-2	NA	TRBD1	CASYRGDTGELFF	TGCGCCTCTTACAGGGGGGACACCGGGGAGCTGTTTTTT
TRBV29-1	TRBJ2-1	NA	NA	CSVSQGNYNEQFF	TGCAGCGTTTCCCAGGGAAACTACAATGAGCAGTTCTTC
TRBV19	TRBJ1-1	few	NA	CASNQGTTEAFF	TGTGCCAGTAATCAGGGTACCACTGAAGCTTTCTTT
TRBV6-5	TRBJ1-1	NA	NA	CASSTKGRGKAEAFF	TGTGCCAGCAGTACTAAAGGACGAGGAAAGGCTGAAGCTTTCTTT
TRBV5-1	TRBJ2-3	few	TRBD1	CASSPTTGVTDTQYF	TGCGCCAGCAGCCCCACGACAGGGGTTACAGATACGCAGTATTTT
TRBV27	TRBJ1-5	few	NA	CASSLRLPQPQHF	TGTGCCAGCAGTTTGCGGCTACCCCAGCCCCAGCATTTT
TRBV13	TRBJ1-2	few	NA	CASSPRHRANYGYTF	TGTGCCAGCAGCCCCCGCCACAGGGCCAACTATGGCTACACCTTC
TRBV2	TRBJ2-1	NA	TRBD2	CASKGTSGRAYNEQFF	TGTGCCAGCAAAGGGACTAGCGGGCGAGCCTACAATGAGCAGTTCTTC